These 8 T cell receptor beta chains originate from one sample sequenced in a study of radiotherapy plus CTLA-4 blockade in lung cancer. Profiled with immunoSEQ multiplex PCR; TCRdb holds only in-frame clones, not every one. The table has 40,000 to 45,000 clones, roughly 67% seen once; the top ten hold 23%. Sequencing was performed on peripheral blood, taken from a patient treated with radiotherapy plus ipilimumab. Source of these receptors: a human donor with non-small cell lung cancer who had a partial response to radiotherapy plus ipilimumab.

In its sample, this clone was seen a few times. The chain uses TRBV5-1 and TRBJ1-2; unclear D gene. Per the germline V gene, CDR1 is SGHRS and CDR2 is YFSETQ. The CDR3 is made up of 12 amino acids. The V gene lost 7 bases and the J gene lost 8 bases, with 15 bases spanning the gap. The CDR3 DNA reads as TGCGCCAGCGGACTAGAACTAGGGGGCTACACCTTC. This gives the protein CASGLELGGYTF.

This clone was detected once. This rearrangement joins TRBV5-1 to TRBJ2-3; 8 bases fit TRBD1. CDR1 is SGHRS, CDR2 YFSETQ, per germline. This CDR3 is built from 17 residues. V lost 3 bases, J lost 2 bases, and 11 bases stayed unmatched. DNA for the CDR3: TGCGCCAGCAGCTCCTTTGGACAGGGAGATTTCACAGATACGCAGTATTTT. Amino acids: CASSSFGQGDFTDTQYF. The whole variable domain, remainder taken from reference TRBV5-1 and TRBJ2-3, is KAGVTQTPRYLIKTRGQQVTLSCSPISGHRSVSWYQQTPGQGLQFLFEYFSETQRNKGNFPGRFSGRQFSNSRSEMNVSTLELGDSALYLCASSSFGQGDFTDTQYFGPGTRLTVL.

This clone turned up a few times. The chain carries TRBV18 and TRBJ2-5; weak D call: TRBD1 (6 bases). V lost 1 base to trimming and J lost 3 bases, with 6 bases between them. Germline-derived CDR1 and CDR2 are KGHSH and LQKENI. The CDR3 runs 13 residues. Here the CDR3 DNA reads TGTGCCAGCTCACCACGGGACAAAGAGACCCAGTACTTC. It codes for CASSPRDKETQYF.

The rearrangement links TRBV5-1 to TRBJ2-2; 9 bases are a match to TRBD1. Per the germline V gene, CDR1 is SGHRS and CDR2 is YFSETQ. This CDR3 is 15 amino acids long. The ends lost 1 base at V and 5 bases at J; junction bases unmatched: 3. CDR3 in amino acids: CASSLTGGFTGELFF. For the CDR3, the DNA is TGCGCCAGCAGCTTGACAGGGGGCTTTACCGGGGAGCTGTTTTTT.

This clone was picked up a small number of times. V gene TRBV27 combines with J gene TRBJ1-5; no firm D call. This CDR3 spans 13 amino acids. Germline V gene lookup returns CDR1 MNHEY and CDR2 SMNVEV (reference sequence). V dropped 8 bases and J dropped 2 bases, with 10 bases sitting between them. The CDR3 spells CASAAYGNQPQHF. The CDR3 DNA is TGTGCCAGCGCGGCTTATGGCAATCAGCCCCAGCATTTT.

The chain couples TRBV7-2 to TRBJ1-1; D is uncertain. Deletions cut 3 bases from V and 4 bases from J, with 9 bases between. CDR1 and CDR2 from the germline V gene are SGHTA and FQGNSA. The length of the CDR3 is 13 residues. CDR3 loop: CASSFNQVTEAFF. CDR3 DNA sequence: TGTGCCAGCAGCTTCAATCAGGTCACTGAAGCTTTCTTT.

V usage is TRBV2 and J usage is TRBJ1-2; no reliable D call. With 0 bases removed from V and 3 bases from J, the gap between germline ends came to 11 bases. Germline values: CDR1 SNHLY, CDR2 FYNNEI. This CDR3 spans 15 amino acids. The CDR3 DNA sequence: TGTGCCAGCAGTGAAGCCGGGATAGGGTACTATGGCTACACCTTC. Amino acid sequence: CASSEAGIGYYGYTF.

The J gene is TRBJ1-1, the V gene TRBV7-9; TRBD1 matches at 7 bases. The V gene end was trimmed by 4 bases and the J gene end by 4 bases; junction bases not matched to a gene: 12. Germline V gene lookup returns CDR1 SEHNR and CDR2 FQNEAQ (reference sequence). This CDR3 region has 16 residues. The DNA for the CDR3 is TGTGCCAGCAGCTACCAACCGGGACAGCGATTCACTGAAGCTTTCTTT. Protein sequence: CASSYQPGQRFTEAFF.